This T cell receptor beta chain originates from a study of blood T cell repertoires in COVID-19. Across the study: Material from acute and convalescent COVID-19 was sourced from the United States, Italy and Spain. The cDNA or gDNA used as material had been derived from T cells, B-cell-depleted T cells, or PBMCs.

Seattle participants joined during active infection and were tracked over time. The V segment lost 6 bases and the J segment 4 bases; nucleotides outside the gene matches: 7. This CDR3 spans 14 amino acids. Germline-derived CDR1 and CDR2 are SGHDN and FVKESK. Original analysis: Reference gene primer amplification in the assay estimated nucleated cell counts. Repertoires were generated with immunoSEQ multiplex PCR, while TCRdb's copy carries only in-frame clones and drops some. V and J calls and clone size are given by that table; D and trimming were obtained from the DNA. The sample records about 210,000 clones, about 81% being singletons.

The chain recombines TRBV14 with TRBJ1-2; 8 bases match TRBD1. The TCR sequence derives from a woman between 65 and 79 years old with COVID-19, enrolled during active disease. The sample taken for sequencing was peripheral blood. The CDR3 reads CASSPLGTGYGYTF. The CDR3 coding sequence is TGTGCCAGCAGTCCTCTGGGGACAGGCTATGGCTACACCTTC.